Listed here are 12 T cell receptor beta chains from one sample, sequenced in a study of blood T cells in healthy people across ages. Primers used in a second PCR of roughly 6 to 12 cycles were a sample-barcoded 5' primer and a J-beta primer mix. TCRdb itself ran the 5' RACE reads through MiXCR, one entry per CDR3 protein. This repertoire shows hundreds of thousands of distinct CDR3 sequences, roughly 32% found once; its top ten account for over 15%. Sequences were obtained from blood. These receptors came from a woman of 80 years or more in good health.

There are a few counts of this clonotype. Since a much larger clone is just one base distant, this may be a read error. The J gene is TRBJ2-1, the V gene TRBV7-9; 8 bases fit TRBD2. The J call is in doubt because the DNA end fits TRBJ2-7 better. CDR3 size: 16 residues. Germline lookup yields CDR1 SEHNR and CDR2 FQNEAQ (reference sequence). The DNA of the CDR3 is TGTGCCAGCAGGCGAAGCGGGGGCGGGTCCTACAATGAGCAGTACTTC. Protein product: CASRRSGGGSYNEQYF.

V gene TRBV18 combines with J gene TRBJ1-3; D remains unclear. CDR1 and CDR2 from the germline V gene are KGHSH and LQKENI. The CDR3 extends over 14 amino acids. V lost 6 bases, J lost 0 bases, and 9 bases lay in between. The CDR3 DNA reads TGTGCCAGCTCCCCGGGAAACTCTGGAAACACCATATATTTT. It encodes CASSPGNSGNTIYF.

This clonotype was seen at least ten times. The chain joins TRBV4-3 to TRBJ1-2, with 7 nucleotides matching TRBD1. There are 17 residues in the CDR3. V shed 0 bases, J shed 1 base, and the junction held 8 bases outside the gene matches. CDR1 LGHNA and CDR2 YSLEER come from the germline V gene. CDR3 in DNA: TGCGCCAGCAGCCAAGAGGCGGGACAGATGTTTAACTATGGCTACACCTTC. The encoded protein is CASSQEAGQMFNYGYTF.

Of note for this clonotype: The junction differs from germline at one of its ends, possibly a read error. The V gene is TRBV15, the J gene TRBJ1-5; TRBD1 agrees at 9 bases. The CDR3 is made up of 16 amino acids. Looked up from germline, CDR1 is LNHNV and CDR2 is YYDKDF (reference sequence). The DNA of the CDR3 is TGTGCCACCGGCAGTAGATCGGGACAGGGAGGCCGGCCCCAGCATTTT. Translating it yields CATGSRSGQGGRPQHF.

The chain has TRBV5-1 and TRBJ1-1, with D unclear. V was trimmed by 7 bases and J by 0 bases, leaving 13 bases between them. CDR1 is SGHRS, CDR2 YFSETQ, per germline. The CDR3 runs to 14 residues. The CDR3 is CASEGPRMNTEAFF. CDR3 DNA: TGCGCCAGCGAGGGCCCTCGGATGAACACTGAAGCTTTCTTT.

Notes on this clonotype: A much larger clonotype is one base distant, so this may be a read error. The chain employs TRBV20-1 and TRBJ2-1; D possibly corresponds to TRBD1 (5 bases). The assigned J gene may be wrong: the sequence end matches TRBJ2-7 better. This CDR3 has 14 residues. Germline lookup yields CDR1 DFQATT and CDR2 SNEGSKA (reference sequence). CDR3 coding DNA: TGCAGTGTTACCCTTCAGGGCTCCTACAATGAGCAGTACTTC. Translating it yields CSVTLQGSYNEQYF.

This clonotype appeared a single time. Since a much larger clone is just one base distant, this may be a read error. Since the CDR3 does not end with the conserved phenylalanine or tryptophan, this likely comes from a read error. This chain links TRBV29-1 with TRBJ1-1; 7 bases are a match to TRBD1. The V and J ends lost 3 bases and 0 bases, in that order; junction bases with no gene match: 1. CDR1 is SQVTM, CDR2 ANQGSEA, per germline. The length of the CDR3 is 13 residues. DNA for the CDR3: TGCAGCGTTGAGACAGGGATGAACACTGAAGCTTTCTTG. Translating gives CSVETGMNTEAFL.

This clonotype was picked up many times. V and J are TRBV5-6 and TRBJ2-7; TRBD2 agrees at 8 bases. There are 14 residues in the CDR3. V lost 7 bases and J lost 3; bases outside the gene matches: 9. CDR1 is SGHDT and CDR2 is YYEEEE in the germline V gene. CDR3 protein: CASPSRGGSYEQYF. CDR3 bases: TGTGCCAGCCCCAGCCGGGGGGGTAGCTACGAGCAGTACTTC.

This clonotype was picked up a small number of times. The J gene is TRBJ2-2, the V gene TRBV4-1, with a possible D match to TRBD2 (5 bases). The CDR3 length is 16 residues. Germline values: CDR1 MGHRA, CDR2 YSYEKL. Trimming pared 3 bases from V and 4 bases from J, leaving 15 bases between. The CDR3 DNA is TGCGCCAGCAGCCACCTCAGTGAGGGCCCCACCGGGGAGCTGTTTTTT. Its translation: CASSHLSEGPTGELFF.

This clonotype was detected only once. The CDR3 DNA follows: TGCAGCGTTGAATTGTGGGAGGCACCCTACAATGAGCAGTTCTTC. Protein: CSVELWEAPYNEQFF. The chain carries TRBV29-1 and TRBJ2-1; a possible D gene is TRBD2 (6 bases). Trimming pared 2 bases from V and 2 bases from J, leaving 13 bases between. Germline values: CDR1 SQVTM, CDR2 ANQGSEA. This CDR3 is built from 15 residues.

The sample holds many counts of this clonotype. The chain combines TRBV7-6 with TRBJ2-5, with 7 bases identical to TRBD2. The CDR3 has 16 amino acids. J gave up 5 bases and V 2 bases, and 11 bases lay outside the gene matches. Germline loops: CDR1 SGHVS, CDR2 FNYEAQ. DNA for the CDR3: TGTGCCAGCAGCTTACTTACGGAGGGAGCGGGGGAGACCCAGTACTTC. Translated: CASSLLTEGAGETQYF.

There are many counts of this clonotype. The chain links TRBV20-1 to TRBJ2-4, with 13 nucleotides matching TRBD2. V shed 3 bases, J shed 2 bases, and the junction held 7 bases outside the gene matches. The CDR3 has 17 amino acids. Germline V lookup: CDR1 DFQATT, CDR2 SNEGSKA (reference sequence). CDR3 residues: CSARETSGGLPKNIQYF. The CDR3, as DNA: TGCAGTGCTAGGGAGACTAGCGGGGGGCTCCCCAAAAACATTCAGTACTTC.